Listed below are T cell receptor beta chains from one sample, sequenced in a study of vaccination and CD4 T cells after COVID-19. Their target antigens are unknown. Each CDR3 protein is one row after TCRdb ran MiXCR on the PCR reads. Of thousands of distinct CDR3 sequences listed, around 42% were seen once; the top ten hold about 30%. Sequencing used CD4+ T cells from blood, cultured in vitro. All receptors come from a human donor in good health. The CDR3 runs from the conserved cysteine through the conserved F or W. The D gene is left open where the match is weak. Clone size appears in some rows only: once, few, many, or a class for an expanded clone.

J gene: TRBJ2-7
V gene: TRBV20-1
clone size: NA
D gene: TRBD2
CDR3 DNA: TGCAGTGCAATAGCGGGGGGTTTAACCGAGCAGTACTTC
CDR3 protein: CSAIAGGLTEQYF

J gene: TRBJ1-5
V gene: TRBV6-1
clone size: once
D gene: NA
CDR3 DNA: TGTGCCAGCAAAACCGGGACATTAATTAATCAGCCCCAGCATTTT
CDR3 protein: CASKTGTLINQPQHF

J gene: TRBJ2-5
V gene: TRBV5-4
clone size: NA
D gene: TRBD2
CDR3 DNA: TGTGCCAGCAGCATTGCGGGGGGGCCAATGCCCCAGTACTTC
CDR3 protein: CASSIAGGPMPQYF

J gene: TRBJ1-6
V gene: TRBV7-2
clone size: NA
D gene: TRBD1
CDR3 DNA: TGTGCCAGCAGCTTAGTTGTAGGGGGCCTGGGTTCACCCCTCCACTTT
CDR3 protein: CASSLVVGGLGSPLHF

J gene: TRBJ1-5
V gene: TRBV19
clone size: NA
D gene: NA
CDR3 DNA: TGTGCCAGTAAAGAGGCGGCGATCTATCAGCCCCAGCATTTT
CDR3 protein: CASKEAAIYQPQHF

J gene: TRBJ1-1
V gene: TRBV18
clone size: NA
D gene: TRBD1
CDR3 DNA: TGTGCCAGCTCCACAGGGGTGGCTGAAGCTTTCTTT
CDR3 protein: CASSTGVAEAFF

J gene: TRBJ1-2
V gene: TRBV2
clone size: few
D gene: NA
CDR3 DNA: TGTGCCAGCAACGAAGGCTATGGCTACACCTTC
CDR3 protein: CASNEGYGYTF

J gene: TRBJ2-1
V gene: TRBV27
clone size: NA
D gene: NA
CDR3 DNA: TGTGCCAGCAGTTTATTTGGCCGAGAGTTCTTC
CDR3 protein: CASSLFGREFF

J gene: TRBJ2-2
V gene: TRBV7-2
clone size: NA
D gene: NA
CDR3 DNA: TGTGCCAGCAGCTTATCTCTTATGGGGTCGTCCGGGGAGCTGTTTTTT
CDR3 protein: CASSLSLMGSSGELFF

J gene: TRBJ1-1
V gene: TRBV19
clone size: NA
D gene: TRBD1
CDR3 DNA: TGTGCCAGTAGGCCGACAGGGGTGAACACTGAAGCTTTCTTT
CDR3 protein: CASRPTGVNTEAFF

J gene: TRBJ1-2
V gene: TRBV7-2
clone size: NA
D gene: NA
CDR3 DNA: TGTGCCAGCAGCGGGGGCGGGGGCATCTATGGCTACACCTTC
CDR3 protein: CASSGGGGIYGYTF

J gene: TRBJ2-7
V gene: TRBV10-3
clone size: few
D gene: NA
CDR3 DNA: TGTGCCATCAGTGAGTCGGAGCACGAGCAGTACTTC
CDR3 protein: CAISESEHEQYF

J gene: TRBJ1-2
V gene: TRBV4-1
clone size: NA
D gene: NA
CDR3 DNA: TGCGCCAGCAGCCAAGATACCGTAAGAGGCTATGGCTACACCTTC
CDR3 protein: CASSQDTVRGYGYTF

J gene: TRBJ2-1
V gene: TRBV6-1
clone size: few
D gene: NA
CDR3 DNA: TGTGCCAGCAGTGTGGAACCTGCTAAGGTGAATGAGCAGTTCTTC
CDR3 protein: CASSVEPAKVNEQFF

J gene: TRBJ2-6
V gene: TRBV7-9
clone size: NA
D gene: NA
CDR3 DNA: TGTGCCAGCAGCTTAGCTGGCCTTGGGGCCAACGTCCTGACTTTC
CDR3 protein: CASSLAGLGANVLTF

J gene: TRBJ1-5
V gene: TRBV7-9
clone size: few
D gene: NA
CDR3 DNA: TGTGCCAGCAGCTTAGGGGACGGTAGCAATCAGCCCCAGCATTTT
CDR3 protein: CASSLGDGSNQPQHF

J gene: TRBJ2-3
V gene: TRBV5-4
clone size: NA
D gene: TRBD1
CDR3 DNA: TGTGCCAGCAGATTGGACAGGGTTGGCACAGATACGCAGTATTTT
CDR3 protein: CASRLDRVGTDTQYF

J gene: TRBJ1-1
V gene: TRBV7-3
clone size: NA
D gene: TRBD1
CDR3 DNA: TGTGCCAGCAGCTTAAACGCCGGGACAGGGGGGAACACTGAAGCTTTCTTT
CDR3 protein: CASSLNAGTGGNTEAFF

J gene: TRBJ1-2
V gene: TRBV7-2
clone size: large
D gene: TRBD1
CDR3 DNA: TGTGCCAGCAGCTCGTACCAGACAGGGGTCGGTGGCTACACCTTC
CDR3 protein: CASSSYQTGVGGYTF

J gene: TRBJ1-6
V gene: TRBV2
clone size: NA
D gene: NA
CDR3 DNA: TGTGCCAGCAGGACAAGGCGACAGGATAATTCACCCCTCCACTTT
CDR3 protein: CASRTRRQDNSPLHF

J gene: TRBJ1-1
V gene: TRBV4-1
clone size: NA
D gene: NA
CDR3 DNA: TGCGCCAGCAGCCAAGATATCTCCAGCGCAAGGAACACTGAAGCTTTCTTT
CDR3 protein: CASSQDISSARNTEAFF

J gene: TRBJ1-6
V gene: TRBV27
clone size: NA
D gene: NA
CDR3 DNA: TGTGCCAGCAGTCCCGACCACCTCACTGGCGGGAATTCACCCCTCCACTTT
CDR3 protein: CASSPDHLTGGNSPLHF

J gene: TRBJ2-2
V gene: TRBV7-9
clone size: NA
D gene: NA
CDR3 DNA: TGTGCCAGCAGCTATAGCGAGGGGGAGCTGTTTTTT
CDR3 protein: CASSYSEGELFF

J gene: TRBJ2-2
V gene: TRBV12-3/TRBV12-4
clone size: NA
D gene: NA
CDR3 DNA: TGTGCCAGCAGTTCTAACACCGGGGAGCTGTTTTTT
CDR3 protein: CASSSNTGELFF

J gene: TRBJ1-2
V gene: TRBV7-9
clone size: NA
D gene: NA
CDR3 DNA: TGTGCCAGCAGCTCATTCAGGGGTGCTAACTATGGCTACACCTTC
CDR3 protein: CASSSFRGANYGYTF

J gene: TRBJ1-2
V gene: TRBV5-4
clone size: NA
D gene: TRBD1
CDR3 DNA: TGTGCCAGCAGCTTCGACAGGGGGCGAAACTATGGCTACACCTTC
CDR3 protein: CASSFDRGRNYGYTF

J gene: TRBJ1-2
V gene: TRBV5-6
clone size: NA
D gene: NA
CDR3 DNA: TGTGCCAGCAGCTTTAGTGGAGGCTACACCTTC
CDR3 protein: CASSFSGGYTF

J gene: TRBJ1-2
V gene: TRBV12-3/TRBV12-4
clone size: NA
D gene: NA
CDR3 DNA: TGTGCCAGCAGTTTCGGGGGATCCGATGGCTACACCTTC
CDR3 protein: CASSFGGSDGYTF

J gene: TRBJ1-2
V gene: TRBV4-1
clone size: NA
D gene: NA
CDR3 DNA: TGCGCCAGCAGCCAAGTTGGGGACAAGTCCTTGTTTAAGGGCTACACCTTC
CDR3 protein: CASSQVGDKSLFKGYTF

J gene: TRBJ1-5
V gene: TRBV2
clone size: few
D gene: NA
CDR3 DNA: TGTGCCAGCAGTGTAGGACAGCCCCAGCATTTT
CDR3 protein: CASSVGQPQHF

J gene: TRBJ1-5
V gene: TRBV12-3/TRBV12-4
clone size: NA
D gene: NA
CDR3 DNA: TGTGCCAGCAGTTTTCGAGGGAATCAGCCCCAGCATTTT
CDR3 protein: CASSFRGNQPQHF

J gene: TRBJ1-1
V gene: TRBV20-1
clone size: NA
D gene: TRBD1
CDR3 DNA: TGCAGTGCTAACAGGGGTCCGAACACTGAAGCTTTCTTT
CDR3 protein: CSANRGPNTEAFF

J gene: TRBJ1-2
V gene: TRBV6-1
clone size: NA
D gene: NA
CDR3 DNA: TGTGCCACCCACGCGGGGACTAACTATGGCTACACCTTC
CDR3 protein: CATHAGTNYGYTF

J gene: TRBJ1-3
V gene: TRBV20-1
clone size: NA
D gene: NA
CDR3 DNA: TGCAGTGCTCTCCGGGGCGTCCCCGGAAACACCATATATTTT
CDR3 protein: CSALRGVPGNTIYF

J gene: TRBJ2-3
V gene: TRBV29-1
clone size: NA
D gene: TRBD1
CDR3 DNA: TGCAGCGTTGGGGGGACAGGGGTGTCAGATACGCAGTATTTT
CDR3 protein: CSVGGTGVSDTQYF

J gene: TRBJ2-1
V gene: TRBV7-9
clone size: few
D gene: NA
CDR3 DNA: TGTGCCAGCAGCCCCGCGGCCAATGAGCAGTTCTTC
CDR3 protein: CASSPAANEQFF

J gene: TRBJ1-2
V gene: TRBV27
clone size: NA
D gene: NA
CDR3 DNA: TGTGCCAGCAGTTTGGCAGGGGCCTATGGCTACACCTTC
CDR3 protein: CASSLAGAYGYTF

J gene: TRBJ1-1
V gene: TRBV20-1
clone size: few
D gene: NA
CDR3 DNA: TGCAGCCTTAACCCGGGGACTGAAGCTTTCTTT
CDR3 protein: CSLNPGTEAFF

J gene: TRBJ1-1
V gene: TRBV7-9
clone size: NA
D gene: NA
CDR3 DNA: TGTGCCAGCAGCCTGCAAGACACTGAAGCTTTCTTT
CDR3 protein: CASSLQDTEAFF

J gene: TRBJ2-3
V gene: TRBV7-7
clone size: NA
D gene: TRBD1
CDR3 DNA: TGTGCCAGCGGGCAGGGGGAAACAGATACGCAGTATTTT
CDR3 protein: CASGQGETDTQYF

J gene: TRBJ1-1
V gene: TRBV19
clone size: NA
D gene: TRBD1
CDR3 DNA: TGTGCCAGTAGTATCCAGGGGGCTGGCACTGAAGCTTTCTTT
CDR3 protein: CASSIQGAGTEAFF

J gene: TRBJ1-2
V gene: TRBV7-9
clone size: NA
D gene: NA
CDR3 DNA: TGTGCCAGCAGCGTACAGGTTAATGGCTACACCTTC
CDR3 protein: CASSVQVNGYTF

J gene: TRBJ1-1
V gene: TRBV5-1
clone size: NA
D gene: NA
CDR3 DNA: TGCGCCAGCAGCTCTGGGAAGACCGAAGCTTTCTTT
CDR3 protein: CASSSGKTEAFF

J gene: TRBJ2-5
V gene: TRBV5-1
clone size: few
D gene: TRBD1
CDR3 DNA: TGCGCCAGCAGCCCGGGGACAGCCCAAGAGACCCAGTACTTC
CDR3 protein: CASSPGTAQETQYF

J gene: TRBJ1-1
V gene: TRBV12-3/TRBV12-4
clone size: NA
D gene: NA
CDR3 DNA: TGTGCCAGCAGTTTAGCGATCGGGGGCAACACTGAAGCTTTCTTT
CDR3 protein: CASSLAIGGNTEAFF

J gene: TRBJ1-6
V gene: TRBV7-3
clone size: NA
D gene: NA
CDR3 DNA: TGTGCCAGCAGCTTATCTAATCAATCACCCCTCCACTTT
CDR3 protein: CASSLSNQSPLHF

J gene: TRBJ1-2
V gene: TRBV10-3
clone size: NA
D gene: NA
CDR3 DNA: TGTGCCATCAGTGAGGGCGACGGGGCTATCTGGGGCTACACCTTC
CDR3 protein: CAISEGDGAIWGYTF

J gene: TRBJ2-7
V gene: TRBV7-2
clone size: once
D gene: NA
CDR3 DNA: TGTGCCAGCAGCACATACTCGGGGACCTACGAGCAGTACTTC
CDR3 protein: CASSTYSGTYEQYF

J gene: TRBJ2-5
V gene: TRBV11-2
clone size: NA
D gene: TRBD1
CDR3 DNA: TGTGCCAGCAGCTCCGGGACAGGGCCAGAGACCCAGTACTTC
CDR3 protein: CASSSGTGPETQYF

J gene: TRBJ2-1
V gene: TRBV20-1
clone size: few
D gene: TRBD2
CDR3 DNA: TGCAGTGCTAGGGTGGCGGGGGGTCGTGGTGGCTACAATGAGCAGTTCTTC
CDR3 protein: CSARVAGGRGGYNEQFF

J gene: TRBJ2-2
V gene: TRBV20-1
clone size: few
D gene: TRBD2
CDR3 DNA: TGCAGTGCCCTCACCGGGACTAGCGGGGGGGCACCCACCGGGGAGCTGTTTTTT
CDR3 protein: CSALTGTSGGAPTGELFF

J gene: TRBJ1-2
V gene: TRBV12-3/TRBV12-4
clone size: NA
D gene: TRBD1
CDR3 DNA: TGTGCCAGCAGTTTAGCGCCAGGGGGCGACTATGGCTACACCTTC
CDR3 protein: CASSLAPGGDYGYTF

J gene: TRBJ1-1
V gene: TRBV20-1
clone size: NA
D gene: NA
CDR3 DNA: TGCAGTGCTAGAGGGGGAGATCGAGAGACTGAAGCTTTCTTT
CDR3 protein: CSARGGDRETEAFF

J gene: TRBJ2-2
V gene: TRBV10-3
clone size: few
D gene: NA
CDR3 DNA: TGTGCCATCAGTCTTGAAGCGGACGGCGGGGAGCTGTTTTTT
CDR3 protein: CAISLEADGGELFF

J gene: TRBJ2-2
V gene: TRBV7-2
clone size: NA
D gene: TRBD2
CDR3 DNA: TGTGCCAGCAGCTTCACTAGCGGGGGGTGGACCGGGGAGCTGTTTTTT
CDR3 protein: CASSFTSGGWTGELFF